This is a list of T cell receptor beta chains from one sample in a study of human T cells and chemical hapten exposure. From the RACE reads, TCRdb called clonotypes with MiXCR, one entry per CDR3 protein. The table includes around 260,000 distinct CDR3 sequences, 8.6% detected once. Source: whole blood, taken in connection with sensitization to the hapten diphenylcyclopropenone (DPC). Receptor source: a woman in her 40s with alopecia areata. Some clones in this sample may be carry-over from other donors' samples. Each CDR3 is given with its conserved first and last residue. D genes are given only for firm matches. Clone size, where shown, is once, few, many, or a class for clones that have expanded.

J	size	V	D	DNA	CDR3
TRBJ2-3	many	TRBV7-2	NA	TGTGCCAGCAGCACTACAGGGCTAGATACGCAGTATTTT	CASSTTGLDTQYF
TRBJ2-1	NA	TRBV4-1	NA	TGCGCCAGCAGCCAAGAGTCTCTAACCTACAATGAGCAGTTCTTC	CASSQESLTYNEQFF
TRBJ2-1	few	TRBV12-3/TRBV12-4	NA	TGTGCCAGCAGTTTGGTCTTTGGGGGGCAGCAGTTCTTC	CASSLVFGGQQFF
TRBJ2-4	NA	TRBV11-3	NA	TGTGCCAGCAGCTTAGACAGCGTAAACATTCAGTACTTC	CASSLDSVNIQYF
TRBJ2-3	many	TRBV7-2	NA	TGTGCCAGCAGCTTGCTAGCGTCTAGCACAGATACGCAGTATTTT	CASSLLASSTDTQYF
TRBJ2-7	many	TRBV28	NA	TGTGCCAGCAGTTCGTCCGGGAATCAGTACTTC	CASSSSGNQYF
TRBJ2-3	NA	TRBV20-1	NA	TGCAGTGCTAGAGGACCCCATTTGGATACGCAGTATTTT	CSARGPHLDTQYF
TRBJ1-2	many	TRBV7-2	NA	TGTGCCAGCAGCCAAGGACCCAACGGGGGCTACACCTTC	CASSQGPNGGYTF
TRBJ2-5	many	TRBV5-1	TRBD1	TGCGCCAGCAGCCTGGGACAGGGGTTAATCTCCCAAGAGACCCAGTACTTC	CASSLGQGLISQETQYF
TRBJ1-1	many	TRBV29-1	NA	TGCAGCGTTGTTGGAGGGACCCCTGAAGCTTTCTTT	CSVVGGTPEAFF
TRBJ2-2	many	TRBV5-1	NA	TGCGCCAGCAGCTTGCAACCGGGCAATCTGGGCGGGGAGCTGTTTTTT	CASSLQPGNLGGELFF
TRBJ2-3	few	TRBV28	NA	TGTGCCAGCAGTTGGGGTGGGATGGGCACAGATACGCAGTATTTT	CASSWGGMGTDTQYF
TRBJ2-7	many	TRBV29-1	TRBD1	TGCAGCGTACGCCGGGACAGGGAGGACGAGCAGTACTTC	CSVRRDREDEQYF
TRBJ2-7	few	TRBV6-5	NA	TGTGCCAGCAGTTACTCTCTGGACAGTTACTACGAGCAGTACTTC	CASSYSLDSYYEQYF
TRBJ2-4	NA	TRBV28	TRBD2	TGTGCCAGCAGTTTAGCGGGGGAACAGTTTCAGTACTTC	CASSLAGEQFQYF
TRBJ2-1	many	TRBV20-1	TRBD2	TGCAGTGCTAGACTAGCGGGAGCCGACAATGAGCAGTTCTTC	CSARLAGADNEQFF